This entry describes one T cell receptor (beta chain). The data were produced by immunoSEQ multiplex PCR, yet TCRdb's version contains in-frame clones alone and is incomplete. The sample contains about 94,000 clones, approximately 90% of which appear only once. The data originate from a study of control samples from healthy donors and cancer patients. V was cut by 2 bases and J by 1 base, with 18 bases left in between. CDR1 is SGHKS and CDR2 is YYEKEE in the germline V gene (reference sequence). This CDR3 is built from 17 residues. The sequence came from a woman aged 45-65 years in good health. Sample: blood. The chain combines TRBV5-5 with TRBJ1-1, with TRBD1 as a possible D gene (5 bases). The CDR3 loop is CASSFIGYRGRNTEAFF. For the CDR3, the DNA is TGTGCCAGCAGCTTTATTGGTTATCGGGGACGGAACACTGAAGCTTTCTTT. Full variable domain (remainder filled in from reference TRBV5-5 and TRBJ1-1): DAGVTQSPTHLIKTRGQQVTLRCSPISGHKSVSWYQQVLGQGPQFIFQYYEKEERGRGNFPDRFSARQFPNYSSELNVNALLLGDSALYLCASSFIGYRGRNTEAFFGQGTRLTVV.